The rows below give T cell receptor beta chains drawn from one sample of a study of regulatory T cells in long-lasting Graves disease. From the multiplex PCR reads, TCRdb called clonotypes with MiXCR, one entry per CDR3 protein. The table shows roughly 260,000 distinct CDR3 sequences, with about 18% occurring only once. The sample also formed part of further work on T cells in Graves' hyperthyroidism and ophthalmopathy.

This sample comprised peripheral blood mononuclear cells (PBMCs), obtained at new diagnosis, from a patient treated with antithyroid drugs. All receptors derive from a woman aged 30 to 39 with Graves disease. Both conserved end residues are part of each CDR3. D genes are given only for firm matches. Size is omitted from some rows. Given values are once, few, many or a class for expanded clones.

abundance	v_gene	d_gene	j_gene	CDR3aa	CDR3nt
.	TRBV28	TRBD1	TRBJ2-7	CASSLMDRSSYEQYF	TGTGCCAGCAGTTTGATGGACAGGAGCTCCTACGAGCAGTACTTC
many	TRBV29-1	TRBD1	TRBJ2-5	CSVTGQGQETQYF	TGCAGCGTTACCGGACAGGGCCAAGAGACCCAGTACTTC
many	TRBV12-3/TRBV12-4	.	TRBJ2-2	CASSPTGPGELFF	TGTGCCAGCAGTCCGACGGGTCCCGGGGAGCTGTTTTTT
many	TRBV20-1	.	TRBJ2-7	CSASWDGSSYEQYF	TGCAGTGCTAGCTGGGACGGGAGCTCCTACGAGCAGTACTTC
many	TRBV24-1	.	TRBJ2-1	CATSDSGPSSGEQFF	TGTGCCACCAGTGACTCCGGACCTTCAAGCGGTGAGCAGTTCTTC
many	TRBV5-1	.	TRBJ1-5	CASSFQAGGGNQPQHF	TGTGCCAGCAGCTTTCAGGCGGGGGGCGGCAATCAGCCCCAGCATTTT
many	TRBV10-3	.	TRBJ2-3	CAISELAASTDTQYF	TGTGCCATCAGTGAGTTAGCGGCTAGCACAGATACGCAGTATTTT
many	TRBV7-9	.	TRBJ1-2	CASSRFRGTNYGYTF	TGTGCCAGCAGCCGATTCAGGGGAACCAACTATGGCTACACCTTC
many	TRBV18	TRBD1	TRBJ1-1	CASSPLDRVTEAFF	TGTGCCAGCTCACCACTTGACAGGGTCACTGAAGCTTTCTTT
many	TRBV10-3	TRBD2	TRBJ2-3	CAISESRLAGTDTQYF	TGTGCCATCAGTGAGTCAAGACTAGCGGGCACAGATACGCAGTATTTT
many	TRBV6-1	.	TRBJ1-3	CASRPTSGNTIYF	TGTGCCAGCAGGCCGACATCTGGAAACACCATATATTTT
few	TRBV7-9	.	TRBJ2-1	CASSLFWGNNEQFF	TGTGCCAGCAGCTTATTTTGGGGAAACAATGAGCAGTTCTTC
many	TRBV5-6	.	TRBJ2-2	CASSPGPNTGELFF	TGTGCCAGCAGCCCGGGCCCGAACACCGGGGAGCTGTTTTTT
many	TRBV27	TRBD2	TRBJ2-2	CASSLWASGGDNTGELFF	TGTGCCAGCAGTTTATGGGCTAGCGGGGGAGATAACACCGGGGAGCTGTTTTTT
many	TRBV7-8	TRBD1	TRBJ1-2	CASSFGTGDYGYTF	TGTGCCAGCAGCTTCGGGACAGGGGACTATGGCTACACCTTC
.	TRBV15	.	TRBJ2-1	CATSSGQGGPNEQSF	TGTGCCACCAGCAGTGGGCAAGGGGGGCCCAATGAGCAGTCCTTC
many	TRBV7-9	.	TRBJ2-3	CASSLFADTQYF	TGTGCCAGCAGCTTATTCGCAGATACGCAGTATTTT
many	TRBV7-2	.	TRBJ2-2	CASSLVRPGLFF	TGTGCCAGCAGCTTAGTCCGTCCGGGGCTGTTTTTT
.	TRBV6-5	TRBD1	TRBJ2-3	CASSYRTGRTDTQYF	TGTGCCAGCAGTTATCGGACAGGCCGTACAGATACGCAGTATTTT
.	TRBV6-2/TRBV6-3	.	TRBJ1-6	CASTGGPRGLNSPLHF	TGTGCCAGCACCGGGGGCCCCAGGGGCCTTAATTCACCCCTCCACTTT
few	TRBV7-2	.	TRBJ2-7	CASSHQMGYEQYF	TGTGCCAGCAGCCACCAAATGGGCTACGAGCAGTACTTC
many	TRBV2	TRBD1	TRBJ1-3	CASSDRDRGSRNTIYF	TGTGCCAGCAGTGATCGGGACAGGGGGTCACGAAACACCATATATTTT
many	TRBV6-5	.	TRBJ1-5	CASSYSKGSHQPQHF	TGTGCCAGCAGTTACTCTAAGGGGAGTCATCAGCCCCAGCATTTT
many	TRBV7-6	.	TRBJ1-6	CASSPDPGVGRSYNSPLHF	TGTGCCAGCAGCCCGGACCCCGGGGTGGGACGCTCCTATAATTCACCCCTCCACTTT
many	TRBV7-2	.	TRBJ1-1	CASVLGGGTEAFF	TGTGCCAGTGTACTGGGGGGCGGCACTGAAGCTTTCTTT
many	TRBV5-1	TRBD1	TRBJ1-2	CASSLAQGAGGYTF	TGCGCCAGCAGTTTGGCTCAGGGGGCCGGCGGCTACACCTTC
many	TRBV27	.	TRBJ2-1	CASSLSAGYNEQFF	TGTGCCAGCAGTTTGTCAGCGGGTTACAATGAGCAGTTCTTC
many	TRBV6-1	.	TRBJ1-5	CASSRAGAQPQHF	TGTGCCAGCAGTAGGGCAGGGGCTCAGCCCCAGCATTTT
many	TRBV2	TRBD1	TRBJ1-2	CASRDRVNYGYTF	TGTGCCAGCAGGGACAGGGTAAACTATGGCTACACCTTC
many	TRBV5-1	.	TRBJ2-5	CASSFEAETQYF	TGCGCCAGCAGCTTTGAGGCGGAGACCCAGTACTTC
many	TRBV20-1	.	TRBJ2-5	CSARGGAGTSFRTQYF	TGCAGTGCTAGAGGAGGGGCAGGGACTTCGTTTCGGACCCAGTACTTC